This TCR beta chain was sequenced in a study of breast tumors, draining lymph nodes, adjacent tissues. Broader study findings: Tumor repertoires ranked between lymph nodes and nontumor tissue in diversity, with V and J gene preferences. Tumor T cell lymph node origin was a supported hypothesis, not proven. Data fit most tumor T cells coming from lymph node, expanding in tumor.

Each CDR3 protein is one row after TCRdb ran MiXCR on the multiplex PCR reads. The sample lists about 120,000 distinct CDR3 sequences, about 20% occurring once. Germline CDR1 is SNHLY and CDR2 is FYNNEI. The CDR3 runs 14 residues. The trim removed 6 bases at V and 4 bases at J, leaving 6 bases unmatched. This clonotype was seen many times. Its antigen is not identified. The lymph nodes were axillary draining lymph nodes from breast cancer patients. The source of this sequence is a female donor with breast cancer. Some clones in this sample may be carry-over from other donors' samples. V usage is TRBV2 and J usage is TRBJ1-5, with TRBD1 identical over 7 bases. The sample was axillary lymph node tissue. DNA for the CDR3: TGTGCCAGCAGCTGGGACAGCAGAAATCAGCCCCAGCATTTT. Residues: CASSWDSRNQPQHF.